Each of the 27 T cell receptor beta chains below was sequenced from the same sample in a study of blood T cell repertoires in COVID-19. Generated by immunoSEQ multiplex PCR, the TCRdb table keeps only in-frame clones and is missing some. The sample includes more than 100,000 clones, around 88% of them seen just once. Sequenced input: peripheral blood. The receptors come from a human donor in a cohort sampled during active COVID-19.

The rearrangement joins TRBV21-1 to TRBJ2-7; the table calls TRBD2, which could not be checked here. TRBV21-1 is a pseudogene segment. This CDR3 is built from 18 residues. CDR3 protein: CASSKIPKLADHSYEQYF. DNA of the CDR3: TGTGCCAGCAGCAAAATCCCGAAACTAGCGGACCACTCCTACGAGCAGTACTTC.

This chain connects TRBV11-3 to TRBJ2-2; 8 bases agree with TRBD1. Germline V gene lookup returns CDR1 SGHNT and CDR2 YENEEA. The CDR3 consists of 15 residues. The ends lost 5 bases at V and 5 bases at J; junction bases unmatched: 7. CDR3 loop: CASSLPGGGTGELFF. CDR3 sequence (DNA): TGTGCCAGCAGCCTTCCAGGGGGCGGGACCGGGGAGCTGTTTTTT. The complete variable domain, with remaining parts taken from reference TRBV11-3 and TRBJ2-2, reads EAGVVQSPRYKIIEKKQPVAFWCNPISGHNTLYWYLQNLGQGPELLIRYENEEAVDDSQLPKDRFSAERLKGVDSTLKIQPAELGDSAVYLCASSLPGGGTGELFFGEGSRLTVL.

This clone occurred once. This chain links TRBV11-3 with TRBJ2-7; tentative D call: TRBD2 (6 bases). This CDR3 is built from 17 residues. V was cut by 7 bases and J by 0 bases, with 22 bases left in between. Germline assignment: CDR1 SGHNT and CDR2 YENEEA. DNA of the CDR3: TGTGCCAGCAACATCCCCTCGCGGCGGGACCTCTCCTACGAGCAGTACTTC. Its translation: CASNIPSRRDLSYEQYF.

CDR3 sequence (DNA): TGTGCCAGTAGTATAGATAAGACTAGCGGGAGTTACGAGCAGTACTTC. The encoded protein is CASSIDKTSGSYEQYF. The chain carries TRBV19 and TRBJ2-7, with 12 positions matching TRBD2. The germline V gene encodes CDR1 LNHDA and CDR2 SQIVND (reference sequence). J lost 4 bases, V lost 0 bases, and 4 bases had no gene match. The CDR3 runs 16 residues.

This rearrangement joins TRBV28 to TRBJ1-5; D may be TRBD1 (5 bases). V lost 6 bases and J 6 bases, leaving 27 bases between the germline ends. The CDR3 totals 18 residues. Germline CDR1 is MDHEN and CDR2 is SYDVKM. The DNA for the CDR3 is TGTGCCAGCAGCCGGATACAGGTTCGCACAACCTTCAGTCAGCCCCAGCATTTT. This codes for CASSRIQVRTTFSQPQHF.

CDR3 in DNA: TGTGCCAGCTTACTCGGGGGGCTCCAAGATACGCAGTATTTT. This translates into CASLLGGLQDTQYF. The rearrangement uses TRBV11-2 and TRBJ2-3, with a weak D call TRBD2 (7 bases). Per the germline V gene, CDR1 is SGHAT and CDR2 is FQNNGV. The CDR3 covers 14 residues. Trimming took off 8 bases at V and 5 bases at J, with 17 bases between the two ends.

About this clone: This sample includes further DNA sequences coding for the same CDR3. This chain uses TRBV5-1 with TRBJ2-2; D remains unclear. The V and J ends lost 2 bases and 2 bases respectively, with 13 bases between them. CDR1 is SGHRS, CDR2 YFSETQ, per germline. This CDR3 is built from 16 residues. CDR3 bases: TGCGCCAGCAGCTTAGGCCCCGGCGGAAACACCGGGGAGCTGTTTTTT. Amino acid sequence: CASSLGPGGNTGELFF.

The V and J genes are TRBV28 and TRBJ1-5; 8 bases are shared with TRBD1. The CDR3 totals 15 residues. The germline V gene encodes CDR1 MDHEN and CDR2 SYDVKM. With 2 bases clipped from V and 2 bases from J, the junction kept 2 bases outside the gene matches. This CDR3 is CASSLQGARNQPQHF. CDR3 coding DNA: TGTGCCAGCAGTTTACAGGGGGCGCGCAATCAGCCCCAGCATTTT.

The chain has TRBV6-1 and TRBJ2-1; TRBD2 might be the D (6 bases). This CDR3 contains 16 residues. Trimming removed 0 bases at V and 0 bases at J, with 9 bases between. Per germline, CDR1 MNHNS and CDR2 SASEGT. CDR3 coding DNA: TGTGCCAGCAGTGAAGCATGGGGAGGCTCCTACAATGAGCAGTTCTTC. It encodes CASSEAWGGSYNEQFF.

This clone was observed once. The chain is built from TRBV6-5 and TRBJ1-6; D not certain. With 5 bases removed from V and 8 bases from J, the gap between germline ends came to 13 bases. The CDR3 sequence is 14 residues long. Germline assignment: CDR1 MNHEY and CDR2 SVGAGI. The CDR3 nucleotides read TGTGCCAGCAGTAATTACCGACTGGATTCACCCCTCCACTTT. Translation gives CASSNYRLDSPLHF.

V is TRBV18 and J is TRBJ2-2; possible D gene TRBD2, 5 bases. Germline V gene data show CDR1 as KGHSH and CDR2 as LQKENI. V lost 3 bases and J 0 bases, leaving 14 bases between the germline ends. This CDR3 spans 17 amino acids. The CDR3 spells CASSPPAPSTNTGELFF. DNA for the CDR3: TGTGCCAGCTCACCCCCCGCACCTAGCACGAACACCGGGGAGCTGTTTTTT.

The V call is TRBV28, the J call TRBJ2-1; a possible D gene is TRBD1 (5 bases). The CDR3 sequence is 14 residues long. Deletions cut 2 bases from V and 4 bases from J, with 9 bases between. Germline CDR1 reads MDHEN; CDR2 reads SYDVKM. CDR3 nucleotide sequence: TGTGCCAGCAGTTTAAGACAGCATTACAATGAGCAGTTCTTC. This sequence encodes CASSLRQHYNEQFF.

This clone was picked up one time. J is TRBJ1-2 and V is TRBV7-9, with D maybe TRBD1 (5 bases). This CDR3 is 16 amino acids long. Trimming removed 2 bases at V and 3 bases at J, with 16 bases between. Germline V gives CDR1 SEHNR, CDR2 FQNEAQ (reference sequence). Here the CDR3 reads CASSLRAGGDYYGYTF. The CDR3 DNA reads TGTGCCAGCAGCTTACGGGCGGGGGGAGATTACTATGGCTACACCTTC.

The chain carries TRBV11-1 and TRBJ2-7; 12 bases line up with TRBD1. This CDR3 has 14 amino acids. V lost 5 bases and J lost 4; bases outside the gene matches: 3. From germline, CDR1 is SGHAT and CDR2 FQDESV (reference sequence). The CDR3 DNA sequence: TGTGCCAGCAGCGCGGGACAGGGGGCGTACGAGCAGTACTTC. Translated, it gives CASSAGQGAYEQYF.

This chain uses TRBV5-1 with TRBJ2-1, with TRBD2 matching over 10 bases. V was clipped by 0 bases and J by 8 bases; unmatched bases: 8. The CDR3 loop spans 16 amino acids. Germline V gives CDR1 SGHRS, CDR2 YFSETQ. The CDR3 DNA is TGCGCCAGCAGCTTGGAGGCTAGCGGGAGTTTGGATGAGCAGTTCTTC. Translated: CASSLEASGSLDEQFF.

V usage is TRBV13 and J usage is TRBJ2-5; no clear D gene. V shed 2 bases and J shed 3 bases, with 13 bases lying between them. This CDR3 has 15 amino acids. Germline CDR1 reads PRHDT; CDR2 reads FYEKMQ (reference sequence). The CDR3: CASSLSSGSEETQYF. CDR3 sequence (DNA): TGTGCCAGCAGCTTATCGTCAGGCTCTGAAGAGACCCAGTACTTC.

The V gene is TRBV9, the J gene TRBJ2-7; 7 bases line up with TRBD1. CDR3 length equals 14 residues. Germline values: CDR1 SGDLS, CDR2 YYNGEE. With V trimmed by 4 bases and J by 4 bases, 8 bases remained unmatched. The CDR3 spells CASSPTGQSYEQYF. In DNA form, the CDR3 reads TGTGCCAGCAGCCCAACGGGACAGTCTTACGAGCAGTACTTC.

The chain is built from TRBV18 and TRBJ2-7; tentatively, D is TRBD1 (7 bases). The germline V gene has CDR1 KGHSH and CDR2 LQKENI. This CDR3 has 14 amino acids. V was cut by 3 bases and J by 2 bases, with 11 bases left in between. CDR3 sequence (DNA): TGTGCCAGCTCACCCGCCAGGGGGGCCTACGAGCAGTACTTC. It specifies CASSPARGAYEQYF.

This clone was counted between two and nine times. This rearrangement joins TRBV19 to TRBJ1-5, with a weak D call TRBD1 (6 bases). The germline V gene encodes CDR1 LNHDA and CDR2 SQIVND (reference sequence). The CDR3 sequence is 15 residues long. V lost 3 bases and J lost 7, with 16 bases in between. As DNA, the CDR3 is TGTGCCAGTAGTATGAGGGCGGGGGGGCGGCAGCCCCAGCATTTT. Its protein product is CASSMRAGGRQPQHF.

The rearrangement uses TRBV11-2 and TRBJ2-5; 7 nucleotides line up with TRBD2. There are 16 residues in the CDR3. Per the germline V gene, CDR1 is SGHAT and CDR2 is FQNNGV. Losses at the gene ends were 1 base for V and 0 bases for J; bases not matched to a gene: 5. CDR3 coding DNA: TGTGCCAGCAGCTTAGGGCGGGGGAGATACCAAGAGACCCAGTACTTC. It encodes CASSLGRGRYQETQYF. Variable domain in full (rest from reference TRBV11-2 and TRBJ2-5): EAGVAQSPRYKIIEKRQSVAFWCNPISGHATLYWYQQILGQGPKLLIQFQNNGVVDDSQLPKDRFSAERLKGVDSTLKIQPAKLEDSAVYLCASSLGRGRYQETQYFGPGTRLLVL.

The genes are TRBV6-5 and TRBJ1-5; no clear D gene. The germline V gene encodes CDR1 MNHEY and CDR2 SVGAGI. This CDR3 has 15 amino acids. Trimming cost V 6 bases and J 4 bases, with 16 bases left between them. CDR3 sequence: CASSSSGSRNQPQHF. CDR3 coding DNA: TGTGCCAGCAGCAGTTCCGGGAGCCGGAATCAGCCCCAGCATTTT.

The V call is TRBV4-1, the J call TRBJ2-2, with a tentative D call TRBD2 (6 bases). The germline V and J ends were trimmed by 6 bases and 0 bases, with 20 bases remaining between them. This CDR3 spans 18 amino acids. Germline lookup yields CDR1 MGHRA and CDR2 YSYEKL. The CDR3 DNA sequence: TGCGCCAGCAGAAGGACCGGGACGGGGGAACCGAACACCGGGGAGCTGTTTTTT. Protein: CASRRTGTGEPNTGELFF.

J is TRBJ2-1 and V is TRBV27; 12 positions match TRBD2. Germline V gene sequence: CDR1 MNHEY, CDR2 SMNVEV (reference sequence). The CDR3 runs 18 residues. V trimming: 5 bases; J trimming: 1 base; junction bases outside the gene matches: 9. DNA for the CDR3: TGTGCCAGCAGTAGACTAGCGGGGGACCACGGGTCCTACAATGAGCAGTTCTTC. Translation: CASSRLAGDHGSYNEQFF.

The chain couples TRBV18 to TRBJ2-7; 8 bases match TRBD2. CDR1 is KGHSH and CDR2 is LQKENI in the germline V gene. Trimming cost V 1 base and J 2 bases; bases outside gene matches: 10. The CDR3 is 17 amino acids. The CDR3 nucleotides read TGTGCCAGCTCACCACGGGGTAGCGGGAAAATTACCTACGAGCAGTACTTC. The encoded protein is CASSPRGSGKITYEQYF.

The chain is built from TRBV19 and TRBJ2-5; D call uncertain. V was cut by 5 bases and J by 5 bases, with 6 bases left in between. The length of the CDR3 is 11 residues. Looked up from germline, CDR1 is LNHDA and CDR2 is SQIVND (reference sequence). DNA of the CDR3: TGTGCCAGTAGTTTGCGGGAGACCCAGTACTTC. Amino acids: CASSLRETQYF. Looking up the rest from reference TRBV19 and TRBJ2-5 gives the full variable domain: DGGITQSPKYLFRKEGQNVTLSCEQNLNHDAMYWYRQDPGQGLRLIYYSQIVNDFQKGDIAEGYSVSREKKESFPLTVTSAQKNPTAFYLCASSLRETQYFGPGTRLLVL.

This chain links TRBV5-6 with TRBJ2-2, with D maybe TRBD1 (6 bases). This CDR3 spans 16 amino acids. Trimming pared 4 bases from V and 2 bases from J, leaving 15 bases between. The germline gives CDR1 SGHDT, CDR2 YYEEEE. The CDR3 spells CASSRTGWGNTGELFF. The CDR3 DNA sequence: TGTGCCAGCAGCCGAACAGGGTGGGGAAACACCGGGGAGCTGTTTTTT.

The V gene is TRBV29-1, the J gene TRBJ1-2; TRBD1 matches at 7 bases. The CDR3 runs to 14 residues. From germline, CDR1 is SQVTM and CDR2 ANQGSEA. Trimming at V came to 6 bases and at J to 0 bases, leaving 7 bases not matched to a gene. CDR3 loop: CSVRPQGANYGYTF. The CDR3 region has the DNA TGCAGCGTCCGACCCCAGGGGGCTAACTATGGCTACACCTTC.